This T cell receptor (beta chain) comes out of a study of blood T cell repertoires in COVID-19. The CDR3 runs 14 residues. The germline CDR1 and CDR2 sequences are SGDLS and YYNGEE. Trimming cost V 3 bases and J 3 bases, with 13 bases left between them. Profiled with immunoSEQ multiplex PCR; TCRdb holds only in-frame clones, not every one. The repertoire consists of 360,000 or so clones, with 85% to 90% occurring once and the leading ten covering about 6.5%. This sequence joins TRBV9 and TRBJ2-7; no reliable D call. Sequenced sample: peripheral blood. The clonotype originates from a man between 18 and 29 years old with active or convalescent COVID-19. The CDR3 region has the DNA TGTGCCAGCAGCGAGGAGCTAGACGGCTACGAGCAGTACTTC. Residues: CASSEELDGYEQYF.